Shown below are 30 T cell receptor beta chains from a single sample sequenced in a study of metastatic and nonmetastatic thyroid tumors (TCRdb year 2020). The library was produced with PCR. TCRdb records Illumina HiSeq 4000 as the sequencer. TCRdb ran its own pipeline on the public reads, namely fastp trimming at Q25 and MiXCR clone calling, and kept in-frame beta chains. The sample table lists just over 40,000 clones, approximately 10% of them with a count of one. The biggest ten clones account for approximately 24% of the sample. No patient had received any treatment before thyroid surgery. Input material: blood. These receptor sequences come from a female donor with papillary thyroid cancer or a benign thyroid nodule (not recorded which). Some clones in this sample may be carry-over from other donors' samples.

This clone was detected many times. V gene TRBV3-1 combines with J gene TRBJ1-1, with TRBD1 matching over 8 bases. This CDR3 is built from 15 residues. Germline values: CDR1 LGHDT, CDR2 YNNKEL (reference sequence). V was pared by 3 bases and J by 0 bases, with 3 bases of the junction left unmatched. The chain's CDR3 is CASSQAGGMNTEAFF. The CDR3 nucleotides are TGTGCCAGCAGCCAGGCAGGGGGCATGAACACTGAAGCTTTCTTT.

At least ten counts were recorded for this clone. V is TRBV4-1 and J is TRBJ2-7; D is undetermined. The CDR3 length is 15 residues. Per germline, CDR1 MGHRA and CDR2 YSYEKL. V lost 2 bases and J 1 base, leaving 12 bases between the germline ends. In nucleotides, the CDR3 is TGCGCCAGCAGCCAACGCGGTTTCGCTTCCTACGAGCAGTACTTC. This sequence encodes CASSQRGFASYEQYF.

This clone was counted at least ten times. The CDR3 reads CASSPRTSGSWDTQYF. Here the CDR3 DNA reads TGTGCCAGCAGCCCCAGGACTAGCGGGAGTTGGGATACGCAGTATTTT. This chain links TRBV4-2 with TRBJ2-3; 13 nucleotides match TRBD2. The CDR3 is 16 residues long. The V and J ends lost 4 bases and 6 bases, in that order; junction bases with no gene match: 7. CDR1 is LGHNA, CDR2 YNFKEQ, per germline.

This clone was detected many times. The rearrangement uses TRBV12-3 or TRBV12-4 and TRBJ2-2; 9 bases are a match to TRBD2. The CDR3 is 14 amino acids. J lost 8 bases, V lost 11 bases, and 12 bases had no gene match. The CDR3 reads CASEGASGMGELFF. The CDR3 region has the DNA TGTGCCTCCGAAGGGGCTAGCGGGATGGGGGAGCTGTTTTTT.

This clone was observed many times. The chain combines TRBV30 with TRBJ2-1; TRBD2 matches at 7 bases. The CDR3 spans 16 residues. V lost 0 bases and J lost 3; bases outside the gene matches: 8. Looked up from germline, CDR1 is GTSNPN and CDR2 is SVGIG (reference sequence). This CDR3 is CAWSVRAGALYNEQFF. CDR3 in DNA: TGTGCCTGGAGTGTACGGGCGGGAGCCCTCTACAATGAGCAGTTCTTC.

This clone has at least ten counts. The chain has TRBV11-1 and TRBJ2-6; no reliable D call. V was clipped by 3 bases and J by 0 bases, with 9 bases between them. This CDR3 contains 16 residues. CDR1 and CDR2 from the germline V gene are SGHAT and FQDESV (reference sequence). Written as DNA, the CDR3 is TGTGCCAGCAGCTTCGGCAGGCTCTCTGGGGCCAACGTCCTGACTTTC. It is translated as CASSFGRLSGANVLTF.

This clone came up many times. Relative to the germline gene, one junction end is altered; a read error may explain this. V and J are TRBV7-9 and TRBJ2-1; 15 bases match TRBD2. Per the germline V gene, CDR1 is SEHNR and CDR2 is FQNEAQ (reference sequence). The CDR3 is made up of 14 amino acids. This CDR3 is CASSAGLAGGSIIF. CDR3 sequence (DNA): TGTGCCAGCAGCGCAGGACTAGCGGGAGGGTCTATAATCTTC.

This clone was detected ten times or more. Additional DNA sequences in this sample encode the identical CDR3. This chain connects TRBV9 to TRBJ1-3; weak D call: TRBD1 (5 bases). The V and J ends lost 6 bases and 0 bases respectively, with 19 bases between them. The CDR3 length is 17 residues. Germline CDR1 and CDR2: SGDLS and YYNGEE. The CDR3 reads CASTLTGQPLSGNTIYF. As DNA, the CDR3 is TGTGCCAGCACCCTAACGGGGCAGCCTCTCTCTGGAAACACCATATATTTT.

This clone has just one count. The missing conserved phenylalanine or tryptophan at the end of this CDR3 makes a read error likely. Because the CDR3's place on the DNA is in doubt, the DNA is left out and the CDR3 is given as listed by TCRdb. V gene TRBV14 combines with J gene TRBJ2-7; the DNA was not compared with TRBD2, the D call given in the table. Germline CDR1 SGHDN, CDR2 FVKESK. The CDR3 has 9 amino acids, counting both end residues. CDR3 region: CASSKELAG.

This clone has at least ten counts. The genes are TRBV4-2 and TRBJ1-2; the match to TRBD1 covers 10 bases. This CDR3 is built from 14 residues. The germline V gene has CDR1 LGHNA and CDR2 YNFKEQ. J gave up 8 bases and V 6 bases, and 9 bases lay outside the gene matches. The CDR3, as DNA: TGTGCCAGCAGTCCGACAGGGGGCTTGGGCGGCTACACCTTC. This codes for CASSPTGGLGGYTF.

This clone was counted at least ten times. The chain recombines TRBV20-1 with TRBJ2-3; 10 nucleotides line up with TRBD2. The CDR3 is 14 residues long. V lost 5 bases to trimming and J lost 1 base; unmatched junction nucleotides: 3. Germline V lookup: CDR1 DFQATT, CDR2 SNEGSKA (reference sequence). This CDR3 is CSAGSGRGTDTQYF. CDR3 sequence (DNA): TGCAGTGCTGGGAGCGGGAGGGGCACAGATACGCAGTATTTT.

This clone appeared many times. V and J are TRBV5-1 and TRBJ2-7, with TRBD1 matching over 7 bases. Germline CDR1 SGHRS, CDR2 YFSETQ. The CDR3 covers 15 residues. Unmatched junction bases numbered 6, after V lost 0 bases and J lost 3 bases. CDR3 loop: CASSLDPSGGYEQYF. The CDR3 DNA is TGCGCCAGCAGCTTGGACCCCTCAGGGGGCTACGAGCAGTACTTC.

This clone was counted ten times or more. The chain joins TRBV3-1 to TRBJ2-3; weak D call: TRBD2 (5 bases). This CDR3 has 15 residues. Trimming took 2 bases from V and 1 from J, leaving 10 bases between them. Germline V lookup: CDR1 LGHDT, CDR2 YNNKEL (reference sequence). The CDR3 is CASSQFVRGTDTQYF. The CDR3 DNA sequence: TGTGCCAGCAGCCAATTTGTGAGGGGCACAGATACGCAGTATTTT.

Many counts were recorded for this clone. The rearrangement uses TRBV5-1 and TRBJ1-1; D not certain. The germline CDR1 and CDR2 sequences are SGHRS and YFSETQ. V gave up 6 bases and J gave up 3 bases, with 12 bases separating them. The CDR3 consists of 13 residues. The CDR3 here is CASTFDPDTEAFF. As DNA, the CDR3 is TGCGCCAGCACCTTTGATCCGGACACTGAAGCTTTCTTT.

This clone was counted ten times or more. The genes are TRBV20-1 and TRBJ2-1; D gene uncertain. Germline V gene data show CDR1 as DFQATT and CDR2 as SNEGSKA (reference sequence). The CDR3 loop spans 12 amino acids. V lost 5 bases to trimming and J lost 4 bases, with 9 bases between them. DNA for the CDR3: TGCAGTGCTTCTCGACTTTACAATGAGCAGTTCTTC. Translation gives CSASRLYNEQFF.

This clone was seen many times. The gene calls are TRBV20-1 and TRBJ2-3, with D perhaps matching TRBD2 (6 bases). Germline V gives CDR1 DFQATT, CDR2 SNEGSKA (reference sequence). The CDR3 has 14 amino acids. The V and J ends lost 1 base and 0 bases respectively, with 8 bases between them. The CDR3 sequence: CSARAGTSTDTQYF. In nucleotides, the CDR3 is TGCAGTGCTAGAGCAGGGACTAGCACAGATACGCAGTATTTT.

Ten or more counts support this clone. The rearrangement uses TRBV24-1 and TRBJ1-2; D possibly corresponds to TRBD1 (6 bases). CDR1 and CDR2 from the germline V gene are KGHDR and SFDVKD. This CDR3 spans 17 amino acids. The germline V and J ends were trimmed by 12 bases and 4 bases, with 29 bases remaining between them. The CDR3, as DNA: TGTGCCGGCTCAGGGGAAGCCGCAAGGCCCTTAGGCTATGGCTACACCTTC. This sequence encodes CAGSGEAARPLGYGYTF.

The V call is TRBV12-3 or TRBV12-4, the J call TRBJ1-5, with 11 bases fitting TRBD1. This CDR3 has 17 residues. The V gene end was trimmed by 4 bases and the J gene end by 7 bases; junction bases not matched to a gene: 12. The CDR3 DNA sequence: TGTGCCAGCAGTTCAACAAGGGGACAGGGGGGGGTGCAGCCCCAGCATTTT. This codes for CASSSTRGQGGVQPQHF.

The sample holds many counts of this clone. J is TRBJ1-1 and V is TRBV7-2, with TRBD1 as a possible D gene (5 bases). This CDR3 spans 13 amino acids. Trimming cost V 2 bases and J 6 bases, with 10 bases left between them. CDR1 and CDR2 from the germline V gene are SGHTA and FQGNSA. The CDR3 protein is CASSLIPGSEAFF. CDR3 nucleotide sequence: TGTGCCAGCAGCTTAATACCAGGGTCTGAAGCTTTCTTT.

This clone was seen many times. The V gene is TRBV11-3, the J gene TRBJ1-3, with D perhaps matching TRBD1 (6 bases). Trimming cost V 3 bases and J 4 bases, with 16 bases left between them. There are 16 residues in the CDR3. The germline gives CDR1 SGHNT, CDR2 YENEEA. The CDR3 loop reads CASSLTGTSPGNTIYF. The CDR3, as DNA: TGTGCCAGCAGCTTGACTGGGACATCTCCAGGAAACACCATATATTTT.

This clone was detected ten times or more. CDR3 DNA sequence: TGCGCCAGCAGACAGGGTAGCTTCTCTGGGGCCAACGTCCTGACTTTC. It specifies CASRQGSFSGANVLTF. The chain joins TRBV10-2 to TRBJ2-6, with D tentatively TRBD1 (6 bases). Germline V CDR1 and CDR2: WSHSY, SAAADI. This CDR3 contains 16 residues. With 6 bases removed from V and 0 bases from J, the gap between germline ends came to 12 bases.

This clone was found many times. The chain is built from TRBV27 and TRBJ1-4; perhaps TRBD1 as D (5 bases). The ends were cut back, 6 bases at V and 10 bases at J, with 15 bases in the middle. CDR1 and CDR2 (germline): MNHEY, SMNVEV (reference sequence). The CDR3 is made up of 13 amino acids. The CDR3 nucleotides read TGTGCCAGCAGGCGGGGCTTAAACGGAAAACTGTTTTTT. Amino acids: CASRRGLNGKLFF.

In its sample, this clone was seen a few times. CDR3 DNA sequence: TGTGCCAGCGCCCGGGGGGACACTGAAGCTTTCTTT. Its translation: CASARGDTEAFF. The chain combines TRBV6-1 with TRBJ1-1; the D gene is possibly TRBD1 (5 bases). V was clipped by 8 bases and J by 3 bases, with 10 bases between them. Germline CDR1 and CDR2: MNHNS and SASEGT. This CDR3 is 12 amino acids long.

A remark on this clone: Possible read error: a much larger clone is one base away. The V gene is TRBV6-1, the J gene TRBJ2-7; D unclear. V lost 9 bases to trimming and J lost 5 bases, with 17 bases between them. This CDR3 has 13 residues. Germline V lookup: CDR1 MNHNS, CDR2 SASEGT. The CDR3 nucleotides are TGTGCCAGTAGATCGTTGGGTGTCCACGAGCAGTACTTC. Its protein product is CASRSLGVHEQYF.

This clone has more than one count but fewer than ten. The junction departs from the called germline gene at one end, perhaps through a read error. The sample holds other DNA sequences that translate to the same CDR3. This chain joins TRBV2 and TRBJ2-7; D is possibly TRBD1 (5 bases). The CDR3 has 13 amino acids. Germline V CDR1 and CDR2: SNHLY, FYNNEI. The CDR3 protein is CASSPGSSVDRGF. The DNA for the CDR3 is TGTGCCAGCAGTCCAGGGTCCTCCGTGGACCGAGGATTC.

This clone was recorded many times. V is TRBV24-1 and J is TRBJ2-2, with 12 bases matching TRBD1. The CDR3 consists of 17 residues. In germline, CDR1 is KGHDR, CDR2 SFDVKD. V gave up 3 bases and J gave up 7 bases; unmatched junction bases: 8. The CDR3 DNA is TGTGCCACCAGTGATCCGGGGACAGGGGGCCGGGGCGGGGAGCTGTTTTTT. Translation gives CATSDPGTGGRGGELFF.

This clone was counted many times. This CDR3 is also generated by other DNA sequences in the sample. The V call is TRBV7-2, the J call TRBJ2-5; maybe TRBD1 (5 bases). V lost 4 bases to trimming and J lost 5 bases, with 5 bases between them. From germline, CDR1 is SGHTA and CDR2 FQGNSA. The CDR3 is 11 residues long. The CDR3: CASSSGETQYF. In nucleotides, the CDR3 is TGTGCCAGCAGCTCAGGGGAGACCCAGTACTTC.

This clone was found once. The chain combines TRBV11-1 with TRBJ2-2, with TRBD2 matching 8 bases. CDR3 length: 16 amino acids. The V segment lost 5 bases and the J segment 7 bases; nucleotides outside the gene matches: 12. The germline gives CDR1 SGHAT, CDR2 FQDESV (reference sequence). The CDR3 loop reads CASSPAAGVIFGELFF. CDR3 nucleotide sequence: TGTGCCAGCAGCCCCGCAGCGGGGGTTATTTTCGGGGAGCTGTTTTTT.

Comment on this clone: A much larger clone sits a single nucleotide away, making a read error possible. The chain links TRBV18 to TRBJ2-1; TRBD2 aligns across 8 bases. The CDR3 extends over 14 amino acids. Germline lookup yields CDR1 KGHSH and CDR2 LQKENI. Here the CDR3 reads CASSPQGGRNEQLF. CDR3 nucleotide sequence: TGTGCCAGCTCACCACAAGGCGGGAGGAATGAGCAGCTCTTC.

This clone occurred many times. The chain recombines TRBV19 with TRBJ1-5; TRBD1 matches 7 bases. The V gene's germline CDR1 is LNHDA and CDR2 SQIVND (reference sequence). CDR3 length: 13 amino acids. V was pared by 9 bases and J by 5 bases, with 7 bases of the junction left unmatched. Written as DNA, the CDR3 is TGTGCCAGCAAAAACAGGGGCCATCAGCCCCAGCATTTT. Translation: CASKNRGHQPQHF. The full variable domain, completed using reference TRBV19 and TRBJ1-5, is DGGITQSPKYLFRKEGQNVTLSCEQNLNHDAMYWYRQDPGQGLRLIYYSQIVNDFQKGDIAEGYSVSREKKESFPLTVTSAQKNPTAFYLCASKNRGHQPQHFGDGTRLSIL.